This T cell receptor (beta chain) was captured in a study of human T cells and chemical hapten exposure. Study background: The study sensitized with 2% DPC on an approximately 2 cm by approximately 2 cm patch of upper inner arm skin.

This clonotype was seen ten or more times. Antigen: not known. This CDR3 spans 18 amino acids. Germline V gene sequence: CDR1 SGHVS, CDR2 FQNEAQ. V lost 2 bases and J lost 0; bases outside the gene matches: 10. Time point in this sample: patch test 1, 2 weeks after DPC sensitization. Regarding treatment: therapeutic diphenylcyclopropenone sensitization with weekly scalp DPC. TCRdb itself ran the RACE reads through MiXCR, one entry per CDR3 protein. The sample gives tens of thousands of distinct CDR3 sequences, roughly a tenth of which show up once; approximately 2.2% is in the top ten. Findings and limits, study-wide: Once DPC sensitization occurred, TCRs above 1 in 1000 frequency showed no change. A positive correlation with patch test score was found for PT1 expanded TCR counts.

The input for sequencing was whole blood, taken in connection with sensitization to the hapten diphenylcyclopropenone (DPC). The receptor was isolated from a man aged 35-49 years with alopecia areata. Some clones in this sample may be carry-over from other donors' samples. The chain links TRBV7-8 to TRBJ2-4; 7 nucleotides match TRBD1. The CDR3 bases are TGTGCCAGCAGCTTACGGGAACCGGGACAGCTAGCCAAAAACATTCAGTACTTC. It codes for CASSLREPGQLAKNIQYF.